This entry lists 29 T cell receptor beta chains sequenced from one sample in a study of T-cell reconstitution after alpha-beta-depleted transplantation in children. For TCRbeta, the library was prepared with unique molecular identifiers. Each CDR3 protein is one row after TCRdb ran MiXCR on the PCR reads. The sample holds hundreds of thousands of distinct CDR3 sequences; around 7.5% are singletons and the top ten take less than 8%. The source was PBMCs, mostly from graft donor cells, collected 180 days after TCRalphabeta/CD19-depleted stem cell transplant. These receptors were taken from a male patient between 10 and 17 years old who had a stem cell transplant for acute lymphoblastic leukemia, so the T cells may come from the graft donor.

This clonotype was found many times. The J gene is TRBJ2-1, the V gene TRBV27; 9 positions agree with TRBD2. In germline, CDR1 is MNHEY, CDR2 SMNVEV (reference sequence). CDR3 size: 14 residues. V dropped 7 bases and J dropped 7; count of bases not matched to a gene: 8. The DNA of the CDR3 is TGTGCCAGCACCCGGCGGGGGGGCCTAAATGAGCAGTTCTTC. Its protein is CASTRRGGLNEQFF.

In this sample, this clonotype turned up many times. The gene calls are TRBV4-3 and TRBJ2-2; D is uncertain. Looked up from germline, CDR1 is LGHNA and CDR2 is YSLEER. V lost 1 base and J lost 1, with 1 base in between. There are 13 residues in the CDR3. For the CDR3, the DNA is TGCGCCAGCAGCCAAGGGAACACCGGGGAGCTGTTTTTT. It encodes CASSQGNTGELFF.

This clonotype was detected ten times or more. The genes are TRBV7-9 and TRBJ2-3; D not resolved. Per germline, CDR1 SEHNR and CDR2 FQNEAQ (reference sequence). Trimming took off 5 bases at V and 2 bases at J, with 26 bases between the two ends. The CDR3 consists of 19 residues. The chain's CDR3 is CASSTFRNSRLNSTDTQYF. The CDR3 region has the DNA TGTGCCAGCAGCACTTTCCGGAACTCGCGCCTAAACTCCACAGATACGCAGTATTTT.

This clonotype showed up many times. V gene TRBV12-3 or TRBV12-4 combines with J gene TRBJ1-6; TRBD1 aligns across 9 bases. V lost 5 bases, J lost 7 bases, and 3 bases stayed unmatched. This CDR3 is built from 14 residues. In DNA, the CDR3 is TGTGCCAGCAGTAGGGACAGGGCGAATTCACCCCTCCACTTT. It yields the protein CASSRDRANSPLHF.

This clonotype turned up a few times. The chain recombines TRBV3-1 with TRBJ2-5; perhaps TRBD1 as D (5 bases). CDR1 is LGHDT and CDR2 is YNNKEL in the germline V gene (reference sequence). This CDR3 region has 13 residues. V lost 0 bases and J lost 9, with 11 bases in between. The CDR3 bases are TGTGCCAGCAGCCAAGACCAAAAAGGGGCCCAGTACTTC. Translating it yields CASSQDQKGAQYF.

Concerning this clonotype: Being one base from a much bigger clone, this may be a read error. V is TRBV6-1 and J is TRBJ2-7, with D unclear. CDR1 is MNHNS and CDR2 is SASEGT in the germline V gene. This CDR3 is built from 14 residues. Trimming took 2 bases from V and 3 from J, leaving 11 bases between them. In DNA, the CDR3 is TGTGCCAGCAGTGAAAGGCGCTCCCTCTACGAGCAGTACTTC. Translated: CASSERRSLYEQYF.

Ten or more counts support this clonotype. The chain joins TRBV12-3 or TRBV12-4 to TRBJ1-3; D unresolved. V was trimmed by 4 bases and J by 2 bases, leaving 9 bases between them. This CDR3 has 14 residues. The CDR3 protein is CASSSTATGNTIYF. CDR3 bases: TGTGCCAGCAGTTCTACAGCTACTGGAAACACCATATATTTT.

This clonotype came up many times. The chain joins TRBV5-1 to TRBJ2-2, with D hard to call. The CDR3 length is 13 residues. V shed 0 bases and J shed 6 bases, with 6 bases lying between them. From germline, CDR1 is SGHRS and CDR2 YFSETQ. In DNA, the CDR3 is TGCGCCAGCAGCTTGGGTTCCCCCGGGGAGCTGTTTTTT. It yields the protein CASSLGSPGELFF.

This clonotype came up many times. V gene TRBV20-1 combines with J gene TRBJ2-2, with TRBD1 matching 9 bases. Germline V lookup: CDR1 DFQATT, CDR2 SNEGSKA (reference sequence). V was pared by 7 bases and J by 2 bases, with 5 bases of the junction left unmatched. This CDR3 contains 14 residues. In DNA, the CDR3 is TGCAGTGGATGGGACAGGGTAAACACCGGGGAGCTGTTTTTT. Encoded protein: CSGWDRVNTGELFF.

This clonotype showed up many times. The rearrangement joins TRBV7-2 to TRBJ2-5; 8 bases agree with TRBD1. With V trimmed by 5 bases and J by 7 bases, 9 bases remained unmatched. Germline V gives CDR1 SGHTA, CDR2 FQGNSA. The CDR3 covers 14 residues. CDR3 nucleotides: TGTGCCAGCAGCCCTAGGACAGGGACAAGGACCCAGTACTTC. This encodes CASSPRTGTRTQYF.

This clonotype came up a few times. The chain uses TRBV19 and TRBJ1-1; unclear D gene. CDR1 is LNHDA, CDR2 SQIVND, per germline (reference sequence). The CDR3 is made up of 14 amino acids. V was clipped by 4 bases and J by 4 bases, with 13 bases between them. The CDR3 is CASSKRVAGTEAFF. The CDR3 coding sequence is TGTGCCAGTAGTAAAAGGGTAGCGGGCACTGAAGCTTTCTTT.

At least ten counts were recorded for this clonotype. The genes are TRBV28 and TRBJ2-2; 8 bases agree with TRBD1. This CDR3 is 16 amino acids long. Germline CDR1 reads MDHEN; CDR2 reads SYDVKM. The V and J ends lost 4 bases and 3 bases, in that order; junction bases with no gene match: 7. In DNA, the CDR3 is TGTGCCAGCAGTTCCCGACAGGGGAGGTACACCGGGGAGCTGTTTTTT. Protein product: CASSSRQGRYTGELFF.

This clonotype was observed at least ten times. CDR3 sequence: CASSQPPGERGNQPQHF. The DNA of the CDR3 is TGTGCCAGCAGCCAACCCCCAGGAGAAAGGGGCAATCAGCCCCAGCATTTT. The V and J genes are TRBV3-1 and TRBJ1-5; D not certain. Trimming cost V 2 bases and J 2 bases, with 16 bases left between them. CDR1 LGHDT and CDR2 YNNKEL come from the germline V gene (reference sequence). The CDR3 sequence is 17 residues long.

With regard to this clonotype: The junction departs from germline at one end; a sequencing error may be responsible. This chain links TRBV7-9 with TRBJ2-7; D is uncertain. Germline V CDR1 and CDR2: SEHNR, FQNEAQ (reference sequence). There are 13 residues in the CDR3. The CDR3 sequence: CDSSPPRVHEQYF. Written as DNA, the CDR3 is TGTGACAGCAGCCCACCCCGGGTCCACGAGCAGTACTTC.

This clonotype appeared many times. V gene TRBV4-3 combines with J gene TRBJ2-1; D is perhaps TRBD2 (5 bases). CDR3 size: 15 residues. Germline lookup yields CDR1 LGHNA and CDR2 YSLEER. Trimming pared 0 bases from V and 8 bases from J, leaving 14 bases between. CDR3 coding DNA: TGCGCCAGCAGCCAAGATGCGCGGCTAGCACATGAGCAGTTCTTC. This gives the protein CASSQDARLAHEQFF.

This clonotype was recorded many times. The chain couples TRBV3-1 to TRBJ2-5; the D call may be TRBD1 or TRBD2 (6 bases each). The CDR3 sequence is 18 residues long. Trimming left V 4 bases short and J 4 bases short, with 25 bases between. Germline assignment: CDR1 LGHDT and CDR2 YNNKEL (reference sequence). The CDR3 region is CASSLSGRGHLKRETQYF. The CDR3 DNA reads as TGTGCCAGCAGCCTCTCCGGGCGGGGACACCTTAAACGAGAGACCCAGTACTTC.

This clonotype was seen many times. The chain couples TRBV6-5 to TRBJ1-3; D is perhaps TRBD1 (5 bases). This CDR3 has 19 residues. The V and J ends lost 0 bases and 2 bases respectively, with 20 bases between them. CDR1 and CDR2 from the germline V gene are MNHEY and SVGAGI. The CDR3, as DNA: TGTGCCAGCAGTTACTCGATATGGAAGATCCGGGGCGCTGGAAACACCATATATTTT. This gives the protein CASSYSIWKIRGAGNTIYF.

The sample holds many counts of this clonotype. Here the CDR3 DNA reads TGTGCCATAGGGAAGGGAACCTACGAGCAGTACTTC. It specifies CAIGKGTYEQYF. The chain has TRBV10-3 and TRBJ2-7; D remains ambiguous. From germline, CDR1 is ENHRY and CDR2 SYGVKD. V was trimmed by 9 bases and J by 2 bases, leaving 11 bases between them. CDR3 length: 12 amino acids.

This clonotype was detected many times. The chain employs TRBV7-2 and TRBJ1-1, with D unresolved. Germline loops: CDR1 SGHTA, CDR2 FQGNSA. V shed 1 base and J shed 0 bases, with 12 bases lying between them. The CDR3 covers 16 residues. The CDR3 sequence is CASSLETGRLNTEAFF. Here the CDR3 DNA reads TGTGCCAGCAGCTTAGAAACGGGCAGATTGAACACTGAAGCTTTCTTT.

This sequence joins TRBV7-9 and TRBJ2-7, with a possible D match to TRBD1 (6 bases). Germline lookup yields CDR1 SEHNR and CDR2 FQNEAQ (reference sequence). This CDR3 is 16 amino acids long. The germline V and J ends were trimmed by 1 base and 4 bases, with 17 bases remaining between them. The CDR3 here is CASSLEGQGTRYEQYF. The CDR3 DNA reads TGTGCCAGCAGCTTAGAAGGGCAGGGGACGAGATACGAGCAGTACTTC.

Notes on this clonotype: It may be a read error: a sequence one base away is much more abundant. The chain links TRBV12-3 or TRBV12-4 to TRBJ2-7, with unresolved D. This CDR3 has 13 residues. The chain's CDR3 is CASLGAYSYDQYF. In DNA form, the CDR3 reads TGTGCCAGCTTAGGCGCATACTCCTACGACCAGTACTTC.

This clonotype was recorded many times. V and J are TRBV7-2 and TRBJ1-2; D gene uncertain. The length of the CDR3 is 11 residues. Germline V gives CDR1 SGHTA, CDR2 FQGNSA. V shed 5 bases and J shed 4 bases, with 5 bases lying between them. Here the CDR3 reads CASSNLYGYTF. The CDR3 nucleotides read TGTGCCAGCAGCAACCTCTATGGCTACACCTTC. The full variable domain, in which reference TRBV7-2 and TRBJ1-2 provide the parts outside the CDR3, is GAGVSQSPSNKVTEKGKDVELRCDPISGHTALYWYRQSLGQGLEFLIYFQGNSAPDKSGLPSDRFSAERTGGSVSTLTIQRTQQEDSAVYLCASSNLYGYTFGSGTRLTVV.

At least ten counts were recorded for this clonotype. One end of the junction varies from germline; a read error may be responsible. This chain links TRBV5-1 with TRBJ1-2; D remains unclear. This CDR3 spans 12 amino acids. The germline V gene has CDR1 SGHRS and CDR2 YFSETQ. The CDR3 nucleotides read TGTGCCAGCAGCCTCGACGGATATGGCTACACCTTC. Translation: CASSLDGYGYTF.

In its sample, this clonotype was seen many times. The genes are TRBV24-1 and TRBJ2-2; D is unresolved. The CDR3 is 13 residues long. The germline V gene encodes CDR1 KGHDR and CDR2 SFDVKD. V was cut by 5 bases and J by 6 bases, with 9 bases left in between. CDR3 residues: CATSVRGSGELFF. The CDR3 DNA sequence: TGTGCCACCAGTGTGCGTGGATCCGGGGAGCTGTTTTTT.

This clonotype was counted at least ten times. The chain couples TRBV12-3 or TRBV12-4 to TRBJ2-4; D is uncertain. The CDR3 sequence is 11 residues long. V lost 5 bases and J lost 10, with 9 bases in between. DNA for the CDR3: TGTGCCAGCAGTCTGGCGAAGATTCAGTACTTC. Amino acids: CASSLAKIQYF.

This clonotype was observed many times. The chain employs TRBV6-8 and TRBJ2-7, with D possibly TRBD1 on 5 matching bases. Trimming took 4 bases from V and 0 from J, leaving 13 bases between them. CDR3 length: 15 amino acids. The V gene's germline CDR1 is MNHGY and CDR2 SAAAGT. The CDR3 here is CASSWAGLTSYEQYF. In nucleotides, the CDR3 is TGTGCCAGCAGTTGGGCAGGGCTTACCTCCTACGAGCAGTACTTC.

This clonotype was counted at least ten times. This chain links TRBV20-1 with TRBJ1-6, with D tentatively TRBD1 (6 bases). The CDR3 extends over 17 amino acids. The germline CDR1 and CDR2 sequences are DFQATT and SNEGSKA (reference sequence). Trimming removed 2 bases from V and 0 bases from J, with 14 bases in between. DNA for the CDR3: TGCAGTGCTAGAAGGGCAGGGGACCCCTCCTATAATTCACCCCTCCACTTT. This encodes CSARRAGDPSYNSPLHF.

This clonotype was recorded at least ten times. This chain uses TRBV20-1 with TRBJ2-4, with 9 bases fitting TRBD1. The V gene's germline CDR1 is DFQATT and CDR2 SNEGSKA (reference sequence). This CDR3 spans 19 amino acids. V was pared by 0 bases and J by 1 base, with 13 bases of the junction left unmatched. CDR3: CSAREAPGQGPIAKNIQYF. The CDR3 nucleotides read TGCAGTGCTAGAGAGGCACCGGGACAGGGCCCGATTGCCAAAAACATTCAGTACTTC.

This clonotype was detected many times. The chain uses TRBV4-3 and TRBJ2-7; 10 bases fit TRBD1. V lost 3 bases to trimming and J lost 1 base; unmatched junction nucleotides: 3. The CDR3 consists of 15 residues. Germline V gives CDR1 LGHNA, CDR2 YSLEER. CDR3 sequence reads: CASSHRDRGSYEQYF. CDR3 DNA sequence: TGCGCCAGCAGCCACCGGGACAGGGGTTCCTACGAGCAGTACTTC.